The 22 T cell receptor beta chains listed next were all sequenced from one sample in a study of regulatory T cells in long-lasting Graves disease. Time point of the sample: persistent/refractory GD, antithyroid drugs over 5 years with positive TRAb. After RNA was extracted from PBMCs, the TCR library was made from it. Researchers made TCR beta libraries by using iRepertoire HTBI primers and running Arm-PCR on CDR3 regions. Each CDR3 protein gets one entry after TCRdb re-called the multiplex PCR reads with MiXCR. Among about 420,000 distinct CDR3 sequences listed, 23% were seen once. This specimen consisted of peripheral blood mononuclear cells (PBMCs), obtained when the disease was refractory, from a patient treated with antithyroid drugs. These TCRs come from a female donor with Graves disease.

Only a few counts were recorded for this clonotype. The V gene is TRBV11-2, the J gene TRBJ1-3; D is possibly TRBD1 (5 bases). This CDR3 spans 14 amino acids. The germline V gene encodes CDR1 SGHAT and CDR2 FQNNGV. Trimming cost V 4 bases and J 3 bases, with 10 bases left between them. CDR3 sequence (DNA): TGTGCCAGCAGCTCGAGGGACCGTGGAAACACCATATATTTT. Its translation: CASSSRDRGNTIYF. The full variable domain, rest sourced from reference TRBV11-2 and TRBJ1-3, is EAGVAQSPRYKIIEKRQSVAFWCNPISGHATLYWYQQILGQGPKLLIQFQNNGVVDDSQLPKDRFSAERLKGVDSTLKIQPAKLEDSAVYLCASSSRDRGNTIYFGEGSWLTVV.

This chain links TRBV29-1 with TRBJ2-1; 9 positions agree with TRBD1. The germline V gene has CDR1 SQVTM and CDR2 ANQGSEA. J lost 8 bases, V lost 4 bases, and 15 bases had no gene match. The CDR3 is made up of 16 amino acids. CDR3 sequence reads: CSVAPSRTGDVHEQFF. The CDR3 DNA reads as TGCAGCGTTGCTCCCTCCCGGACAGGGGACGTCCATGAGCAGTTCTTC.

This clonotype was seen a handful of times. V is TRBV28 and J is TRBJ1-5; D ambiguous. Trimming shortened V by 7 bases and J by 4 bases, and 11 bases separated the two germline ends. Germline V gene data show CDR1 as MDHEN and CDR2 as SYDVKM. CDR3 length: 13 amino acids. The DNA for the CDR3 is TGTGCCAGCAATGGTGGCGGGAATCAGCCCCAGCATTTT. Amino acids: CASNGGGNQPQHF.

The genes are TRBV29-1 and TRBJ1-1; 7 bases agree with TRBD1. Germline V gives CDR1 SQVTM, CDR2 ANQGSEA. The CDR3 runs 17 residues. With 4 bases clipped from V and 3 bases from J, the junction kept 17 bases outside the gene matches. The CDR3 region is CSVGAPGTDQQDTEAFF. The DNA for the CDR3 is TGCAGCGTTGGGGCTCCGGGGACAGATCAACAGGACACTGAAGCTTTCTTT. The whole variable domain, remainder taken from reference TRBV29-1 and TRBJ1-1, is SAVISQKPSRDICQRGTSLTIQCQVDSQVTMMFWYRQQPGQSLTLIATANQGSEATYESGFVIDKFPISRPNLTFSTLTVSNMSPEDSSIYLCSVGAPGTDQQDTEAFFGQGTRLTVV.

A note on this clonotype: The final CDR3 position lacks the conserved phenylalanine or tryptophan, pointing to a likely read error. This sequence joins TRBV3-1 and TRBJ1-2; D call uncertain. Germline assignment: CDR1 LGHDT and CDR2 YNNKEL (reference sequence). CDR3 length: 11 amino acids. V was clipped by 3 bases and J by 2 bases, with 1 base between them. DNA of the CDR3: TGTGCCAGCAGCCAGAACTATGGCTACACCCTC. Translating gives CASSQNYGYTL.

This clonotype came up many times. The chain joins TRBV28 to TRBJ2-5, with TRBD1 matching 10 bases. The trim removed 6 bases at V and 3 bases at J, leaving 7 bases unmatched. The CDR3 totals 15 residues. The V gene's germline CDR1 is MDHEN and CDR2 SYDVKM. The CDR3 DNA reads as TGTGCCAGCAGCCCGGCAGGGACAGGGGAAGAGACCCAGTACTTC. It yields the protein CASSPAGTGEETQYF.

This clonotype was seen only a few times. J is TRBJ2-7 and V is TRBV9; D perhaps matches TRBD1 (6 bases). This CDR3 contains 15 residues. Trimming left V 1 base short and J 3 bases short, with 14 bases between. The V gene's germline CDR1 is SGDLS and CDR2 YYNGEE. The CDR3 loop is CASSVSAGTSYEQYF. For the CDR3, the DNA is TGTGCCAGCAGCGTATCAGCCGGGACAAGCTACGAGCAGTACTTC.

This clonotype appeared a few times. The V call is TRBV28, the J call TRBJ2-5; TRBD2 matches 8 bases. This CDR3 contains 15 residues. V dropped 3 bases and J dropped 6; count of bases not matched to a gene: 9. Germline lookup yields CDR1 MDHEN and CDR2 SYDVKM. CDR3 residues: CASSFPGGYQQTQYF. CDR3 sequence (DNA): TGTGCCAGCAGTTTCCCGGGAGGGTACCAGCAGACCCAGTACTTC.

The V and J genes are TRBV30 and TRBJ2-5, with TRBD2 identical over 10 bases. The CDR3 is 17 residues long. The trim removed 3 bases at V and 3 bases at J, leaving 13 bases unmatched. Germline V gives CDR1 GTSNPN, CDR2 SVGIG (reference sequence). CDR3: CAWREPASGGSKETQYF. The CDR3 coding sequence is TGTGCCTGGAGGGAGCCGGCTAGCGGGGGATCGAAAGAGACCCAGTACTTC.

This clonotype was recorded many times. The CDR3: CSVTGRVSYNEQFF. As DNA, the CDR3 is TGCAGTGTGACAGGGCGGGTGTCCTACAATGAGCAGTTCTTC. V and J are TRBV20-1 and TRBJ2-1, with 7 nucleotides matching TRBD1. Per germline, CDR1 DFQATT and CDR2 SNEGSKA (reference sequence). The CDR3 runs 14 residues. V shed 7 bases and J 1 base; nucleotides not matched to a gene: 7.

The chain is built from TRBV18 and TRBJ1-6; the D gene is possibly TRBD1 (5 bases). CDR1 and CDR2 (germline): KGHSH, LQKENI. Trimming removed 3 bases from V and 9 bases from J, with 15 bases in between. The CDR3 extends over 15 amino acids. The CDR3 DNA sequence: TGTGCCAGCTCACCCGACGGCAGGGCTGGTTCACCCCTCCACTTT. This translates into CASSPDGRAGSPLHF.

This clonotype appeared a few times. The chain uses TRBV5-6 and TRBJ2-7; D gene unclear. With 3 bases removed from V and 0 bases from J, the gap between germline ends came to 10 bases. The CDR3 consists of 14 residues. Germline V CDR1 and CDR2: SGHDT, YYEEEE. The CDR3 DNA is TGTGCCAGCAGCTCGAATCCCGGCTCCTACGAGCAGTACTTC. Its protein product is CASSSNPGSYEQYF.

The chain joins TRBV5-1 to TRBJ2-7; 10 nucleotides line up with TRBD2. Germline V CDR1 and CDR2: SGHRS, YFSETQ. The CDR3 has 15 amino acids. V trimming: 1 base; J trimming: 5 bases; junction bases outside the gene matches: 6. The CDR3 DNA sequence: TGCGCCAGCAGCTTGAAAGCGGGAGGGGTGGACGAGCAGTACTTC. Amino acids: CASSLKAGGVDEQYF.

CDR3 DNA: TGTGCCAGCAGCGGGCGGCGAGCGGGAGTTATAGATACGCAGTATTTT. The encoded protein is CASSGRRAGVIDTQYF. This rearrangement joins TRBV13 to TRBJ2-3; 8 nucleotides match TRBD2. With 5 bases clipped from V and 5 bases from J, the junction kept 12 bases outside the gene matches. There are 16 residues in the CDR3. Germline values: CDR1 PRHDT, CDR2 FYEKMQ (reference sequence).

The rearrangement uses TRBV20-1 and TRBJ2-7; D is possibly TRBD2 (6 bases). V lost 6 bases, J lost 5 bases, and 23 bases lay in between. The CDR3 runs 15 residues. The germline V gene has CDR1 DFQATT and CDR2 SNEGSKA (reference sequence). For the CDR3, the DNA is TGCAGTGCCTCACCAGGGTCCTCGACTAGTAACGAGCAGTACTTC. Its translation: CSASPGSSTSNEQYF.

This clonotype was recorded a few times. The chain has TRBV3-1 and TRBJ2-7; no firm D call. CDR1 and CDR2 (germline): LGHDT, YNNKEL (reference sequence). The CDR3 runs to 13 residues. Deletions cut 0 bases from V and 10 bases from J, with 13 bases between. Here the CDR3 DNA reads TGTGCCAGCAGCCAAGATTCGACCCAATCACAGTACTTC. Translating it yields CASSQDSTQSQYF.

The chain uses TRBV6-5 and TRBJ2-1, with TRBD1 as a possible D gene (6 bases). In germline, CDR1 is MNHEY, CDR2 SVGAGI. The CDR3 sequence is 14 residues long. Trimming pared 2 bases from V and 15 bases from J, leaving 20 bases between. This CDR3 reads CASSYHLEGENTFF. CDR3 nucleotide sequence: TGTGCCAGCAGTTACCACCTTGAGGGGGAAAATACGTTCTTC.

The CDR3 DNA reads TGTGCCAGCGGATCTCGCCACGAGCAGTACTTC. Translating it yields CASGSRHEQYF. The chain couples TRBV7-9 to TRBJ2-7; D unclear. V shed 8 bases and J shed 5 bases, with 10 bases lying between them. The CDR3 spans 11 residues. Germline V gene data show CDR1 as SEHNR and CDR2 as FQNEAQ (reference sequence).

The V call is TRBV7-6, the J call TRBJ2-5; 8 nucleotides match TRBD2. V dropped 2 bases and J dropped 4; count of bases not matched to a gene: 6. Germline V gene data show CDR1 as SGHVS and CDR2 as FNYEAQ. This CDR3 spans 15 amino acids. The CDR3 coding sequence is TGTGCCAGCAGCTTATTTTCGGGGGGGAGAGAGACCCAGTACTTC. Translation gives CASSLFSGGRETQYF. The complete variable domain, with remaining parts taken from reference TRBV7-6 and TRBJ2-5, reads GAGVSQSPRYKVTKRGQDVALRCDPISGHVSLYWYRQALGQGPEFLTYFNYEAQQDKSGLPNDRFSAERPEGSISTLTIQRTEQRDSAMYRCASSLFSGGRETQYFGPGTRLLVL.

This clonotype occurred many times. The chain is built from TRBV2 and TRBJ1-5; 10 nucleotides match TRBD1. V lost 6 bases to trimming and J lost 4 bases; unmatched junction nucleotides: 3. The CDR3 length is 14 residues. CDR1 and CDR2 (germline): SNHLY, FYNNEI. CDR3 DNA sequence: TGTGCCAGCAGCGGACAGGGGGTGAATCAGCCCCAGCATTTT. Amino acid sequence: CASSGQGVNQPQHF.

The chain is built from TRBV20-1 and TRBJ1-4, with a tentative D call TRBD1 (5 bases). Germline CDR1 and CDR2: DFQATT and SNEGSKA (reference sequence). The length of the CDR3 is 17 residues. The V and J ends lost 6 bases and 0 bases respectively, with 20 bases between them. CDR3 amino acids: CSASRPDSLSTNEKLFF. For the CDR3, the DNA is TGCAGTGCCTCCAGGCCCGACAGCCTCTCAACTAATGAAAAACTGTTTTTT.

Only a few counts were recorded for this clonotype. CDR3 loop: CATVPAGGPSTGELFF. The CDR3 region has the DNA TGTGCCACCGTCCCAGCGGGAGGGCCGAGTACCGGGGAGCTGTTTTTT. V is TRBV19 and J is TRBJ2-2; 10 nucleotides line up with TRBD2. V dropped 10 bases and J dropped 5; count of bases not matched to a gene: 13. CDR1 LNHDA and CDR2 SQIVND come from the germline V gene (reference sequence). The CDR3 contains 16 residues.